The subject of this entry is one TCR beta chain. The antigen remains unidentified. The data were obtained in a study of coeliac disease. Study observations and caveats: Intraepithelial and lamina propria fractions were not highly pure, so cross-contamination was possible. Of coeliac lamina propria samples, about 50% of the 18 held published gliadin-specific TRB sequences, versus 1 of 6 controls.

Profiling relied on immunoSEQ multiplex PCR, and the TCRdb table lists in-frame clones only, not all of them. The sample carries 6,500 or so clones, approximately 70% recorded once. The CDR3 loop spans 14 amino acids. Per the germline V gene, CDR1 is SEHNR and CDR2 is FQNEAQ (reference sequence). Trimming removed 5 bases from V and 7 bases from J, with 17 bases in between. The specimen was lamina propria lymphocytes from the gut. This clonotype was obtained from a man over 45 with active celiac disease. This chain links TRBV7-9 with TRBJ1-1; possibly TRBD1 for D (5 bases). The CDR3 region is CASSRQGKESEAFF. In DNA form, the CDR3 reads TGTGCCAGCAGCCGGCAGGGAAAAGAGAGTGAAGCTTTCTTT.